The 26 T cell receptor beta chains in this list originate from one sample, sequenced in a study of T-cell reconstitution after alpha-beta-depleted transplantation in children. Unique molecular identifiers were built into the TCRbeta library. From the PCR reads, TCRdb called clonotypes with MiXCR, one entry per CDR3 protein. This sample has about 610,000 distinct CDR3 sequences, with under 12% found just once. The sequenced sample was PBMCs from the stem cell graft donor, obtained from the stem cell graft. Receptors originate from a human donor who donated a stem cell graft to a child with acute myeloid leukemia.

The CDR3 protein is CASRLAGGRRHNEQFF. In DNA, the CDR3 is TGTGCCAGCAGGCTAGCGGGAGGCCGTCGCCACAATGAGCAGTTCTTC. J is TRBJ2-1 and V is TRBV27, with 11 positions matching TRBD2. The J segment lost 5 bases and the V segment lost 6 bases, leaving 9 bases of the junction unmatched. Germline values: CDR1 MNHEY, CDR2 SMNVEV (reference sequence). This CDR3 has 16 amino acids.

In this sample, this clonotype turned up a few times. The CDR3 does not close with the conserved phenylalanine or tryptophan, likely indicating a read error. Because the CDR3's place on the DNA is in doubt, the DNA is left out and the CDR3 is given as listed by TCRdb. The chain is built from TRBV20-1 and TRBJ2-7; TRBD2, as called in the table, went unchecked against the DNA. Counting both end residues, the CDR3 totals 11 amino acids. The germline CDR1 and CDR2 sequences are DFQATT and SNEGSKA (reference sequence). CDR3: CSARSSGSYIL.

The CDR3 DNA reads as TGTGCCAGCAGCCTAACCGGGACAGGGGTTCCTGAAGCTTTCTTT. Protein product: CASSLTGTGVPEAFF. This rearrangement joins TRBV16 to TRBJ1-1, with TRBD1 matching 10 bases. J gave up 6 bases and V 4 bases, and 8 bases lay outside the gene matches. Per the germline V gene, CDR1 is KGHSY and CDR2 is FQNENV. The CDR3 runs to 15 residues.

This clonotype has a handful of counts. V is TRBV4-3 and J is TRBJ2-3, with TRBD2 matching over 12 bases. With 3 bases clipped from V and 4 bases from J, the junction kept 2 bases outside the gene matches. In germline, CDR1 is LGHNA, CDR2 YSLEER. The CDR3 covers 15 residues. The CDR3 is CASSHGLAGPDTQYF. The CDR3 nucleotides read TGCGCCAGCAGCCACGGACTAGCGGGACCAGATACGCAGTATTTT.

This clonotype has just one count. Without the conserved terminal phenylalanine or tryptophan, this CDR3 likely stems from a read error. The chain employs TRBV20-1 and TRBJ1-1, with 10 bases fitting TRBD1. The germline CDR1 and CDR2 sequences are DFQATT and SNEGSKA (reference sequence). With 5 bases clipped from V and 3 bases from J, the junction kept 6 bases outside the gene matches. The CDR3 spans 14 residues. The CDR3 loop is CSASIGTGDTEAFS. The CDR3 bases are TGCAGTGCTTCGATCGGGACAGGGGACACTGAAGCTTTCTCT.

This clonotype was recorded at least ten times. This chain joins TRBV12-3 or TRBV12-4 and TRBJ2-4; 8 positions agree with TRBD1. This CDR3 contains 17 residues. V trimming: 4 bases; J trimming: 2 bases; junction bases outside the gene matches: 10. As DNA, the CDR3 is TGTGCCAGCAGTTACCAAGGACAGGGTGGACCCAAAAACATTCAGTACTTC. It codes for CASSYQGQGGPKNIQYF.

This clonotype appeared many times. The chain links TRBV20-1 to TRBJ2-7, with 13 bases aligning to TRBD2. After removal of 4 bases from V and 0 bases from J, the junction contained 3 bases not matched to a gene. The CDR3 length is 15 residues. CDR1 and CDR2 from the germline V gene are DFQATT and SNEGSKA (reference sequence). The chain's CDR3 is CSAIRTSGSSYEQYF. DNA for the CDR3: TGCAGTGCTATCCGGACTAGCGGGAGCTCCTACGAGCAGTACTTC.

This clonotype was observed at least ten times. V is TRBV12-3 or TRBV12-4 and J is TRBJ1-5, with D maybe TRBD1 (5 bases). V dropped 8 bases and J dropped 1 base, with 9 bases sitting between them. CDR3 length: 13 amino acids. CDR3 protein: CASLRDSNQPQHF. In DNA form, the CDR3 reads TGTGCCAGCCTCCGGGACAGCAATCAGCCCCAGCATTTT.

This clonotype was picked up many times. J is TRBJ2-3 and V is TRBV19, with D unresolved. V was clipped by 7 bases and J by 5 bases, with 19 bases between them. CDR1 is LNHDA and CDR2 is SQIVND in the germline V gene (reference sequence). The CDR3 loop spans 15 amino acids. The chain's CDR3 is CASTVTLEAGDTQYF. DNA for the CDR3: TGTGCCAGTACAGTCACCTTAGAGGCCGGAGATACGCAGTATTTT.

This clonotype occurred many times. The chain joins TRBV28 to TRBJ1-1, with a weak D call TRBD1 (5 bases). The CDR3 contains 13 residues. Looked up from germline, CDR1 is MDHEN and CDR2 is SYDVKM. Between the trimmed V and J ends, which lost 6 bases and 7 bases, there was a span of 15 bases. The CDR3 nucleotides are TGTGCCAGCAGCCTCGGACAAACTCTTGAAGCTTTCTTT. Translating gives CASSLGQTLEAFF.

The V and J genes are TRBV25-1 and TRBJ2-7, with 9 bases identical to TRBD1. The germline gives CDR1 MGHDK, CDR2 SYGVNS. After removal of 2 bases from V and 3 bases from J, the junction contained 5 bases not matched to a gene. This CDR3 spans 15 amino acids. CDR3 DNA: TGTGCCAGCAGTGAAGGGGACAGGGTGAGCTACGAGCAGTACTTC. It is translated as CASSEGDRVSYEQYF.

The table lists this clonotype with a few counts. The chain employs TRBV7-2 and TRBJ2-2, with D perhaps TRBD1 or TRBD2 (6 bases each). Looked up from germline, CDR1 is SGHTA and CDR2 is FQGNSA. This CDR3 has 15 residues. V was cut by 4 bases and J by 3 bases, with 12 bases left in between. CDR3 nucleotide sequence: TGTGCCAGCAGCTCTGAGGGGGGATACACCGGGGAGCTGTTTTTT. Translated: CASSSEGGYTGELFF.

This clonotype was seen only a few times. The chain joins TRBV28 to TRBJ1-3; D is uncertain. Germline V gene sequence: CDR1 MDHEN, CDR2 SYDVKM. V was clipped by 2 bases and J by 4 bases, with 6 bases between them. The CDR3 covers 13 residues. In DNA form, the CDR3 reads TGTGCCAGCAGTTTAAACCTGGGAAACACCATATATTTT. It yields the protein CASSLNLGNTIYF. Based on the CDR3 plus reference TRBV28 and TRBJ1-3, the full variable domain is DVKVTQSSRYLVKRTGEKVFLECVQDMDHENMFWYRQDPGLGLRLIYFSYDVKMKEKGDIPEGYSVSREKKERFSLILESASTNQTSMYLCASSLNLGNTIYFGEGSWLTVV.

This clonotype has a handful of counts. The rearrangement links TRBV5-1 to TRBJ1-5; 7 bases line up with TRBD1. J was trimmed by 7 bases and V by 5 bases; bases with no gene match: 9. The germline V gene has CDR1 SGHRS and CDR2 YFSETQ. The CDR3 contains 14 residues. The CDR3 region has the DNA TGCGCCAGCAGTTCCGGACAGGCTGGCCAGCCCCAGCATTTT. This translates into CASSSGQAGQPQHF.

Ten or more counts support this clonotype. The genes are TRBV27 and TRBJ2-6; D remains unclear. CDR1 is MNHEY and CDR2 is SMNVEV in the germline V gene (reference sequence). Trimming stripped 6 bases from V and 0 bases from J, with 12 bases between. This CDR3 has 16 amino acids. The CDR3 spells CASSPGLTSGANVLTF. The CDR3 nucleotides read TGTGCCAGCAGCCCTGGGTTGACCTCTGGGGCCAACGTCCTGACTTTC.

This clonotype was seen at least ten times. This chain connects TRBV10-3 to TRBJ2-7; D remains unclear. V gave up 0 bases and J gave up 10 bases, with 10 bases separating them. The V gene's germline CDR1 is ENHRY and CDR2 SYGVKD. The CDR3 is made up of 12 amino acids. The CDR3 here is CAISESPHNQYF. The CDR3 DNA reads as TGTGCCATCAGTGAGTCGCCCCACAATCAGTACTTC.

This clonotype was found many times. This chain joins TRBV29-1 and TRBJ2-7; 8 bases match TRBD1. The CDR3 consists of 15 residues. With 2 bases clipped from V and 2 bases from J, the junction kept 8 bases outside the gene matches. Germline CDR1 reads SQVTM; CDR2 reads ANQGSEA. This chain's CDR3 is CSVESRQGKPYEQYF. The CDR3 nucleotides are TGCAGCGTTGAATCGAGACAGGGGAAACCCTACGAGCAGTACTTC.

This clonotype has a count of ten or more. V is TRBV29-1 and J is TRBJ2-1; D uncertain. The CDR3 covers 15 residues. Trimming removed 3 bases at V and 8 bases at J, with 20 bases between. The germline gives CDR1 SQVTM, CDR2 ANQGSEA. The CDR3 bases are TGCAGCGTTGACCCTAAGGAGCCTTCGCACTATGAGCAGTTCTTC. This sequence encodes CSVDPKEPSHYEQFF.

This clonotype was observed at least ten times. The CDR3 reads CASSPDGNTGELFF. The CDR3 nucleotides read TGCGCCAGCAGCCCTGACGGGAACACCGGGGAGCTGTTTTTT. The V and J genes are TRBV5-1 and TRBJ2-2, with D hard to call. This CDR3 contains 14 residues. Trimming cost V 4 bases and J 1 base, with 8 bases left between them. Germline V gene data show CDR1 as SGHRS and CDR2 as YFSETQ. Filled out from reference TRBV5-1 and TRBJ2-2, the complete variable domain reads KAGVTQTPRYLIKTRGQQVTLSCSPISGHRSVSWYQQTPGQGLQFLFEYFSETQRNKGNFPGRFSGRQFSNSRSEMNVSTLELGDSALYLCASSPDGNTGELFFGEGSRLTVL.

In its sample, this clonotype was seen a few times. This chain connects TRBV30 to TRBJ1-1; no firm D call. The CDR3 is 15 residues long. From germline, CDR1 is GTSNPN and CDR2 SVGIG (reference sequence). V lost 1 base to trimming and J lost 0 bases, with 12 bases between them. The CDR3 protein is CAWSGKTYMNTEAFF. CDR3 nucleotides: TGTGCCTGGAGTGGCAAAACATACATGAACACTGAAGCTTTCTTT. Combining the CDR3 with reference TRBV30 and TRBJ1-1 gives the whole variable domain SQTIHQWPATLVQPVGSPLSLECTVEGTSNPNLYWYRQAAGRGLQLLFYSVGIGQISSEVPQNLSASRPQDRQFILSSKKLLLSDSGFYLCAWSGKTYMNTEAFFGQGTRLTVV.

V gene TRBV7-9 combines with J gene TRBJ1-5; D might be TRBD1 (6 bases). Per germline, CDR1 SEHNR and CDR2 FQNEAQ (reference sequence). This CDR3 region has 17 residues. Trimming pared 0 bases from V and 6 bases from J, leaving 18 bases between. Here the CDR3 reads CASSLAGQLGQIQPQHF. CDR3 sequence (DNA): TGTGCCAGCAGCTTAGCGGGACAACTGGGCCAAATTCAGCCCCAGCATTTT.

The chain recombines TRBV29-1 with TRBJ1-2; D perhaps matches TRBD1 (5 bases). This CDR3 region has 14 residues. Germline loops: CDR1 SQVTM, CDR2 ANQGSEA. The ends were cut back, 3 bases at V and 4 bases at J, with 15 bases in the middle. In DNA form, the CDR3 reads TGCAGCGTTGATGAGGGCAGTAGGGGCTATGGCTACACCTTC. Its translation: CSVDEGSRGYGYTF.

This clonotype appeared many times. DNA for the CDR3: TGTGCCATCAGCCAGACTAGCGGCCGAGACACAGATACGCAGTATTTT. Its protein product is CAISQTSGRDTDTQYF. This rearrangement joins TRBV10-3 to TRBJ2-3, with 9 nucleotides matching TRBD2. The CDR3 is made up of 16 amino acids. Germline loops: CDR1 ENHRY, CDR2 SYGVKD. After removal of 6 bases from V and 2 bases from J, the junction contained 9 bases not matched to a gene.

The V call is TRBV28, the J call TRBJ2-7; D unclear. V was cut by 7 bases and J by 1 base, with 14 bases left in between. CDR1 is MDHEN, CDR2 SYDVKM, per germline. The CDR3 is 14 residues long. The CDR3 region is CASTPLWGSYEQYF. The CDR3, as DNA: TGTGCCAGCACCCCATTGTGGGGATCCTACGAGCAGTACTTC. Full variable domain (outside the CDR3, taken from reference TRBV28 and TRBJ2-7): DVKVTQSSRYLVKRTGEKVFLECVQDMDHENMFWYRQDPGLGLRLIYFSYDVKMKEKGDIPEGYSVSREKKERFSLILESASTNQTSMYLCASTPLWGSYEQYFGPGTRLTVT.

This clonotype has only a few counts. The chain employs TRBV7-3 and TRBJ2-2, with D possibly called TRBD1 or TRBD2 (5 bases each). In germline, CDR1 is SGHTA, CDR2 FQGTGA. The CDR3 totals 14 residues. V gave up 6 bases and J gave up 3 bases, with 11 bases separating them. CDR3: CASRLGRHTGELFF. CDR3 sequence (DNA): TGTGCCAGCAGGTTGGGACGGCACACCGGGGAGCTGTTTTTT.

CDR3 sequence reads: CAGTARWNTEAFF. As DNA, the CDR3 is TGTGCCGGAACGGCCCGGTGGAACACTGAAGCTTTCTTT. This sequence joins TRBV30 and TRBJ1-1, with D hard to call. The CDR3 runs to 13 residues. CDR1 is GTSNPN, CDR2 SVGIG, per germline (reference sequence). Trimming cost V 8 bases and J 1 base, with 14 bases left between them.